This T cell receptor beta chain was sequenced during a study of tumor and adjacent non-tumor tissue in lung cancer. Looking at the study overall: Patients comprised over 9 adenocarcinoma, 2 squamous cell carcinoma and 1 small cell lung cancer. The patients, around 11 men and about 5 women, were about 31 to 76 with stage I to III disease. Around 4.4 million productive TCRbeta reads were obtained per sample on average.

The V segment lost 6 bases and the J segment 0 bases; nucleotides outside the gene matches: 1. This CDR3 is 14 amino acids long. Germline V gene lookup returns CDR1 WSHSY and CDR2 SAAADI. Findings of the study overall: Compared with tumor, normal lung showed significantly lower TCR diversity.

The library came from three nested PCR rounds adapted from ARM-PCR protocols. Using its own MiXCR run on the multiplex PCR reads, TCRdb lists one record per CDR3 protein. The profile shows more than 95,000 distinct CDR3 sequences, 66% of them singletons. This sample's RNA came from whole unsorted tissue. As regards this clonotype: The antigen is unknown.

The chain joins TRBV10-2 to TRBJ2-5, with 10 positions matching TRBD2. Sequenced input: lung tumor tissue. The clonotype was recovered from a man between 25 and 39 years old with non-small cell lung cancer. The CDR3: CASRTSGHQETQYF. The CDR3, as DNA: TGCGCCAGCAGGACTAGCGGGCACCAAGAGACCCAGTACTTC.